This is a list of T cell receptor beta chains from one sample in a study of CD8 T cells in Susac syndrome. TCRdb processed the immunoSEQ multiplex PCR reads anew with MiXCR; each CDR3 protein has one entry. The sample consists of around 170,000 distinct CDR3 sequences, approximately 95% of them appearing once. Sample: CD4+ T cells from PBMCs. The receptors here all came from a human donor with Susac syndrome. Both conserved end residues are part of each CDR3. A D gene is named only where the DNA matches it firmly. Clone size is not always given. Where it is, it says once, few, many or a class for expanded clones.

D gene: TRBD1; V gene: TRBV7-8; J gene: TRBJ1-5; clone size: NA; CDR3 protein: CASSTGQTSGPQHF; CDR3 DNA: TGTGCCAGCAGCACGGGACAGACATCGGGGCCCCAGCATTTT
D gene: NA; V gene: TRBV12-3/TRBV12-4; J gene: TRBJ2-3; clone size: NA; CDR3 protein: CASSLDAGRTDTQYF; CDR3 DNA: TGTGCCAGCAGTTTAGACGCGGGTCGCACAGATACGCAGTATTTT
D gene: NA; V gene: TRBV7-3; J gene: TRBJ2-1; clone size: NA; CDR3 protein: CASSISLYNEQFF; CDR3 DNA: TGTGCCAGCAGCATCTCCCTTTACAATGAGCAGTTCTTC
D gene: TRBD1; V gene: TRBV19; J gene: TRBJ2-1; clone size: NA; CDR3 protein: CASSKGQGYNEQFF; CDR3 DNA: TGTGCCAGTAGTAAGGGACAGGGCTACAATGAGCAGTTCTTC
D gene: TRBD1; V gene: TRBV27; J gene: TRBJ2-5; clone size: NA; CDR3 protein: CASRAGQEILETQYF; CDR3 DNA: TGTGCCAGCAGGGCGGGACAGGAGATTCTGGAGACCCAGTACTTC
D gene: TRBD2; V gene: TRBV9; J gene: TRBJ2-2; clone size: once; CDR3 protein: CASSGTSGSGELFF; CDR3 DNA: TGTGCCAGCAGCGGGACTAGCGGGTCCGGGGAGCTGTTTTTT
D gene: NA; V gene: TRBV7-9; J gene: TRBJ2-3; clone size: NA; CDR3 protein: CASSADWRADTQYF; CDR3 DNA: TGTGCCAGCAGCGCGGACTGGAGGGCAGATACGCAGTATTTT
D gene: NA; V gene: TRBV5-1; J gene: TRBJ2-5; clone size: NA; CDR3 protein: CASSRLTLLGETQYF; CDR3 DNA: TGCGCCAGCAGCCGACTGACATTGCTGGGGGAGACCCAGTACTTC
D gene: TRBD2; V gene: TRBV5-1; J gene: TRBJ2-1; clone size: NA; CDR3 protein: CASSLDLTSGYNEQFF; CDR3 DNA: TGCGCCAGCAGCTTGGACCTGACTAGCGGGTACAATGAGCAGTTCTTC
D gene: NA; V gene: TRBV24-1; J gene: TRBJ1-2; clone size: NA; CDR3 protein: CATSDSGTPYYGYTF; CDR3 DNA: TGTGCCACCAGTGACTCTGGGACTCCTTACTATGGCTACACCTTC
D gene: NA; V gene: TRBV30; J gene: TRBJ1-2; clone size: NA; CDR3 protein: CAWSVKEFYGYTF; CDR3 DNA: TGTGCCTGGAGTGTGAAGGAGTTCTATGGCTACACCTTC
D gene: NA; V gene: TRBV4-3; J gene: TRBJ1-2; clone size: NA; CDR3 protein: CASSQEWGPNGYTF; CDR3 DNA: TGCGCCAGCAGCCAAGAGTGGGGCCCGAACGGCTACACCTTC